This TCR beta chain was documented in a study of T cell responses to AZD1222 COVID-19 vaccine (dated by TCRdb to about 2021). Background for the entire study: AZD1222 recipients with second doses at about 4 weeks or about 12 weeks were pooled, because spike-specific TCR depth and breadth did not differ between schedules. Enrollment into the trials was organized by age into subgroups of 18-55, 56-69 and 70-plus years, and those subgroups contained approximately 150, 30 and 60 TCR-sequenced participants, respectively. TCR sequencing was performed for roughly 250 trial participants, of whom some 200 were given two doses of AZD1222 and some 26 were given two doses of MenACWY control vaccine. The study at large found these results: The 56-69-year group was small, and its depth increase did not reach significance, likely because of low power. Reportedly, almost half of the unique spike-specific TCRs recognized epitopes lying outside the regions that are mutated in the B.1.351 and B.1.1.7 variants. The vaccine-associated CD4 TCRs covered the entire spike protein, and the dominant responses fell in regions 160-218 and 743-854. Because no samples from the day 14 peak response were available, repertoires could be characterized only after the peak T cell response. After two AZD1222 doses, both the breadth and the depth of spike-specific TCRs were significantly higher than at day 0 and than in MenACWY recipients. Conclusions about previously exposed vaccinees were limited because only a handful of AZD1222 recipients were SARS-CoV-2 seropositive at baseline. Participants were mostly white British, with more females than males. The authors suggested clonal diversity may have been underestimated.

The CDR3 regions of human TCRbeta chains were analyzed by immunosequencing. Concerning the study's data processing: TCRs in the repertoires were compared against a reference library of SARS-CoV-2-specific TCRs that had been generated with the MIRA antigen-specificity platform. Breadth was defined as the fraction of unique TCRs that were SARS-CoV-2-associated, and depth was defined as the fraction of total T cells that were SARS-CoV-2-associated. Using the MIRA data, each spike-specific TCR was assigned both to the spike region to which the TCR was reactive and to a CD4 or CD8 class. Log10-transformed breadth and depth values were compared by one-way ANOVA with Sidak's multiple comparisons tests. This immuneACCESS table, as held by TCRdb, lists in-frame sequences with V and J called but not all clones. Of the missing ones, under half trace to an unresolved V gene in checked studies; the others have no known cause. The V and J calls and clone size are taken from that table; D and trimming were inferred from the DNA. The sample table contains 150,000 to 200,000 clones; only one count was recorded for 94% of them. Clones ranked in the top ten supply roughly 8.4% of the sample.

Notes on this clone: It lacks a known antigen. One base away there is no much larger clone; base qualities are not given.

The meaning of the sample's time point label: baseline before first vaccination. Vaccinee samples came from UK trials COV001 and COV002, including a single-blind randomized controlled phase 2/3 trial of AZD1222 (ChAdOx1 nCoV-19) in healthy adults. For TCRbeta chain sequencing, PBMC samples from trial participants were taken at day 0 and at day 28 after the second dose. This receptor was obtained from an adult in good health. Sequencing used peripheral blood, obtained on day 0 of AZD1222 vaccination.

The DNA sequence is given as TGTGCCAGTAGTCCCGGGACAAATCAGCCCCAGCATTTT. It translates as CASSPGTNQPQHF. The rearrangement joined TRBV19 to TRBJ1-5; a tentative D match to TRBD1 spans 6 bases. The V end loses 5 bases and the J end loses 4 bases, and a stretch of 9 bases separates them. Taken from the germline V gene (reference sequence), the CDR1 and CDR2 loops are LNHDA and SQIVND. Taken from cysteine to phenylalanine, the CDR3 has 13 residues. Kept here is only the CDR3 DNA, which spans 39 bases and is read in frame from base 1.